These 19 T cell receptor beta chains were sequenced from one sample in a study of cytomegalovirus exposure and HLA in healthy donors. PCR primers comprised 60 Vbeta and 13 Jbeta primers. Method: immunoSEQ multiplex PCR; TCRdb's copy keeps in-frame clones and lacks some. Of 80,000 to 130,000 clones listed, around three quarters are singletons. The source material was PBMCs. These receptors all come from a female donor in good health and CMV-seropositive.

Regarding this clone: One end of the junction varies from germline; a read error may be responsible. The chain joins TRBV18 to TRBJ1-6, with D perhaps TRBD1 (5 bases). Germline CDR1 reads KGHSH; CDR2 reads LQKENI. The CDR3 loop spans 16 amino acids. CDR3 DNA sequence: TGTGCCAGCTCCCGAACAGGAACAGCCCAGAATTCACCCCCCCACTTT. Translation: CASSRTGTAQNSPPHF.

The genes are TRBV6-5 and TRBJ2-1; tentatively, D is TRBD1 (5 bases). Trimming left V 0 bases short and J 6 bases short, with 12 bases between. Germline CDR1 MNHEY, CDR2 SVGAGI. The CDR3 totals 15 residues. This chain's CDR3 is CASSYSPAGSNEQFF. CDR3 in DNA: TGTGCCAGCAGTTACTCGCCGGCAGGGTCCAATGAGCAGTTCTTC.

This clone has just a few counts. The chain is built from TRBV6-1 and TRBJ2-7, with unresolved D. CDR3 length equals 11 residues. Germline assignment: CDR1 MNHNS and CDR2 SASEGT. The CDR3 protein is CGAGVSYEQYF. The CDR3 nucleotides are TGTGGAGCAGGTGTTTCCTACGAGCAGTACTTC.

This sequence joins TRBV5-1 and TRBJ2-7, with D possibly matching TRBD2 (5 bases). V lost 2 bases and J lost 3, with 9 bases in between. There are 13 residues in the CDR3. CDR1 and CDR2 (germline): SGHRS, YFSETQ. The CDR3 DNA reads as TGCGCCAGCAGCTTAGAGGGAATCTACGAGCAGTACTTC. It translates to CASSLEGIYEQYF.

The gene calls are TRBV11-1 and TRBJ1-1; 7 bases are shared with TRBD1. With V trimmed by 5 bases and J by 10 bases, 10 bases remained unmatched. CDR1 is SGHAT, CDR2 FQDESV, per germline (reference sequence). The CDR3 covers 13 residues. The CDR3 region has the DNA TGTGCCAGCAGCCCAAATACAGGGGAAGTAGCTTTCTTT. Residues: CASSPNTGEVAFF.

The V gene is TRBV9, the J gene TRBJ2-4; D possibly corresponds to TRBD2 (5 bases). The V and J ends lost 4 bases and 7 bases respectively, with 12 bases between them. Per the germline V gene, CDR1 is SGDLS and CDR2 is YYNGEE. This CDR3 contains 13 residues. The CDR3 loop reads CASSPAETNIQYF. CDR3 bases: TGTGCCAGCAGCCCAGCGGAGACGAACATTCAGTACTTC.

The sample holds one count of this clone. Its ends do not fully match the called genes, so a read error is possible. The CDR3 sequence: CSSSSGGDDEQYF. The CDR3 nucleotides are TGTTCCAGCAGCTCCGGCGGGGACGACGAGCAGTACTTC. V and J are TRBV7-9 and TRBJ2-7, with a possible D match to TRBD2 (6 bases). The V gene's germline CDR1 is SEHNR and CDR2 FQNEAQ (reference sequence). This CDR3 contains 13 residues.

The J gene is TRBJ1-3, the V gene TRBV25-1; 7 bases are a match to TRBD1. CDR3 length: 15 amino acids. Germline assignment: CDR1 MGHDK and CDR2 SYGVNS. J lost 4 bases, V lost 3 bases, and 6 bases had no gene match. The CDR3: CASSEGTGVGNTIYF. The CDR3 nucleotides are TGTGCCAGCAGTGAGGGTACAGGGGTCGGAAACACCATATATTTT.

This sequence joins TRBV4-3 and TRBJ2-3, with 9 bases aligning to TRBD2. The CDR3 has 15 residues. Germline assignment: CDR1 LGHNA and CDR2 YSLEER. The junction had 2 bases not matched to a gene; V was cut back by 0 bases and J by 4 bases. CDR3 sequence: CASSQEERGADTQYF. The CDR3 region has the DNA TGCGCCAGCAGCCAAGAGGAGCGGGGGGCAGATACGCAGTATTTT.

CDR3 in amino acids: CASRLDRGAGELFF. The CDR3 DNA reads as TGTGCCAGCAGACTTGACAGGGGGGCCGGGGAGCTGTTTTTT. This chain joins TRBV6-1 and TRBJ2-2; TRBD1 matches 9 bases. The CDR3 length is 14 residues. Germline assignment: CDR1 MNHNS and CDR2 SASEGT. The V gene end was trimmed by 6 bases and the J gene end by 6 bases; junction bases not matched to a gene: 5.

CDR3 protein: CASSYGRQGADGELFF. The CDR3 nucleotides are TGTGCCAGCAGTTACGGGCGACAGGGGGCGGACGGGGAGCTGTTTTTT. This rearrangement joins TRBV6-6 to TRBJ2-2, with TRBD1 identical over 10 bases. The germline CDR1 and CDR2 sequences are MNHNY and SVGAGI (reference sequence). This CDR3 has 16 residues. J lost 7 bases, V lost 2 bases, and 7 bases had no gene match.

The chain employs TRBV6-1 and TRBJ2-7, with 7 nucleotides matching TRBD1. The ends lost 6 bases at V and 4 bases at J; junction bases unmatched: 12. The CDR3 is 15 residues long. Germline V gene sequence: CDR1 MNHNS, CDR2 SASEGT. The CDR3 reads CASRDTGAPRYEQYF. The DNA for the CDR3 is TGTGCCAGCAGAGATACAGGGGCGCCCCGATACGAGCAGTACTTC.

The chain joins TRBV19 to TRBJ1-5; no reliable D call. The V end was cut by 3 bases, the J end by 2 bases, with 11 bases between. The CDR3 covers 15 residues. Germline V gene sequence: CDR1 LNHDA, CDR2 SQIVND (reference sequence). In nucleotides, the CDR3 is TGTGCCAGTAGTATCTCCGGGGAGGGCAATCAGCCCCAGCATTTT. Translating gives CASSISGEGNQPQHF.

The chain couples TRBV5-1 to TRBJ1-1; perhaps TRBD1 as D (6 bases). Germline values: CDR1 SGHRS, CDR2 YFSETQ. The CDR3 sequence is 13 residues long. The V end lost 0 bases, the J end lost 6 bases, and 9 bases lay between the germline ends. The CDR3 DNA reads TGCGCCAGCAGCTTGGGACAGGTCGCTGAAGCTTTCTTT. Encoded protein: CASSLGQVAEAFF.

The chain carries TRBV5-1 and TRBJ2-2; D uncertain. The V gene lost 0 bases and the J gene lost 4 bases, with 7 bases spanning the gap. The CDR3 covers 14 residues. Germline CDR1 reads SGHRS; CDR2 reads YFSETQ. In DNA, the CDR3 is TGCGCCAGCAGCTTGGAAACAGCCACCGGGGAGCTGTTTTTT. This gives the protein CASSLETATGELFF.

The table lists this clone with a count of one. The chain has TRBV9 and TRBJ2-3; D unclear. There are 14 residues in the CDR3. Trimming left V 0 bases short and J 0 bases short, with 5 bases between. The germline gives CDR1 SGDLS, CDR2 YYNGEE. In nucleotides, the CDR3 is TGTGCCAGCAGCGTAGAACAGAGCACAGATACGCAGTATTTT. Translation: CASSVEQSTDTQYF.

The J gene is TRBJ2-7, the V gene TRBV5-4; possibly TRBD2 for D (6 bases). The V gene lost 2 bases and the J gene lost 3 bases, with 15 bases spanning the gap. Germline CDR1 reads SGHNT; CDR2 reads YYREEE (reference sequence). The CDR3 runs to 15 residues. CDR3 protein: CASSFLEGGVYEQYF. The CDR3 bases are TGTGCCAGCAGCTTTCTGGAGGGCGGGGTCTACGAGCAGTACTTC.

The genes are TRBV21-1 and TRBJ1-3; the table gives TRBD1 as D, unverified against the DNA. TRBV21-1 is labeled a pseudogene. This CDR3 region has 19 residues. The CDR3 region has the DNA TGTGCCAGCAGGGGTTCAGGGGGCGCTAAGACTTTCTCTGGAAACACCATATATTTT. Protein sequence: CASRGSGGAKTFSGNTIYF.

This clone was seen only once. J is TRBJ2-1 and V is TRBV29-1, with 9 bases aligning to TRBD2. CDR3 length equals 16 residues. V shed 6 bases and J 4 bases; nucleotides not matched to a gene: 13. Germline values: CDR1 SQVTM, CDR2 ANQGSEA. The CDR3 loop reads CSVPTYWTSAYNEQFF. The CDR3 DNA sequence: TGCAGCGTCCCTACGTATTGGACTAGCGCTTACAATGAGCAGTTCTTC.